These 28 T cell receptor beta chains were all obtained from the same sample, sequenced in a study of shared T cell receptors in the human thymus. Sequencing used immunoSEQ multiplex PCR; TCRdb keeps in-frame clones, though not all of them. The table has some 640,000 clones, around 87% seen once; the top ten hold under 0.01%. These data also featured in a second study, about human thymus T cells.

Sequenced sample: thymocytes. The source is a boy under two years old with a congenital heart defect.

This chain connects TRBV10-1 to TRBJ2-1, with 7 positions matching TRBD2. CDR1 and CDR2 from the germline V gene are WNHNN and SYGVQD (reference sequence). V lost 0 bases, J lost 4 bases, and 3 bases stayed unmatched. CDR3 length equals 15 residues. CDR3 nucleotides: TGCGCCAGCAGTGAGTCTGGCGGGGGTTACAATGAGCAGTTCTTC. It is translated as CASSESGGGYNEQFF.

CDR3 amino acids: CASSLPNTGELFF. The CDR3 DNA sequence: TGTGCCAGCAGCTTACCAAACACCGGGGAGCTGTTTTTT. The V and J genes are TRBV7-8 and TRBJ2-2; D is uncertain. The CDR3 loop spans 13 amino acids. Germline CDR1 SGHVS, CDR2 FQNEAQ. Trimming took off 2 bases at V and 2 bases at J, with 3 bases between the two ends.

J is TRBJ2-7 and V is TRBV27, with 10 bases fitting TRBD1. CDR1 and CDR2 (germline): MNHEY, SMNVEV (reference sequence). This CDR3 spans 16 amino acids. Unmatched junction bases numbered 12, after V lost 5 bases and J lost 5 bases. CDR3 region: CASSGPPGQGIDEQYF. The CDR3 region has the DNA TGTGCCAGCAGTGGGCCTCCGGGACAGGGGATCGACGAGCAGTACTTC.

V and J are TRBV6-5 and TRBJ2-3; possible D gene TRBD2, 6 bases. The germline CDR1 and CDR2 sequences are MNHEY and SVGAGI. The CDR3 has 14 amino acids. The ends were cut back, 0 bases at V and 4 bases at J, with 8 bases in the middle. CDR3 loop: CASSYSGTSDTQYF. DNA for the CDR3: TGTGCCAGCAGTTACTCTGGGACTTCAGATACGCAGTATTTT.

The chain recombines TRBV19 with TRBJ2-5; 9 nucleotides line up with TRBD1. V shed 3 bases and J 4 bases; nucleotides not matched to a gene: 6. This CDR3 contains 15 residues. Germline CDR1 and CDR2: LNHDA and SQIVND (reference sequence). The CDR3 protein is CASSIGRGQGETQYF. CDR3 nucleotides: TGTGCCAGTAGTATTGGCCGGGGACAGGGAGAGACCCAGTACTTC.

The chain's CDR3 is CASSQEARGYGYTF. CDR3 nucleotide sequence: TGTGCCAGCAGCCAAGAAGCCAGGGGATATGGCTACACCTTC. The chain links TRBV4-2 to TRBJ1-2; TRBD1 might be the D (6 bases). This CDR3 region has 14 residues. V gave up 0 bases and J gave up 5 bases, with 10 bases separating them. Germline CDR1 reads LGHNA; CDR2 reads YNFKEQ.

V usage is TRBV6-1 and J usage is TRBJ1-5, with D possibly matching TRBD1 (5 bases). The ends were cut back, 0 bases at V and 9 bases at J, with 12 bases in the middle. CDR3 length: 14 residues. Germline values: CDR1 MNHNS, CDR2 SASEGT. As DNA, the CDR3 is TGTGCCAGCAGTGAAGCAACAGGTTTGACGCCCCAGCATTTT. The encoded protein is CASSEATGLTPQHF.

This sequence joins TRBV4-3 and TRBJ1-5, with D possibly matching TRBD1 (5 bases). Germline lookup yields CDR1 LGHNA and CDR2 YSLEER. The CDR3 runs 15 residues. V lost 4 bases and J 1 base, leaving 11 bases between the germline ends. CDR3 residues: CASSPTTASNQPQHF. The CDR3 DNA reads as TGCGCCAGCAGCCCTACGACAGCGAGCAATCAGCCCCAGCATTTT.

The CDR3 is CASSLFEAGPVTGELFF. In nucleotides, the CDR3 is TGTGCCAGCAGTTTATTCGAAGCGGGGCCGGTCACCGGGGAGCTGTTTTTT. The chain employs TRBV27 and TRBJ2-2, with 7 positions matching TRBD2. CDR1 and CDR2 from the germline V gene are MNHEY and SMNVEV (reference sequence). The V and J ends lost 1 base and 4 bases, in that order; junction bases with no gene match: 9. This CDR3 spans 17 amino acids.

V usage is TRBV27 and J usage is TRBJ2-7, with D maybe TRBD1 (5 bases). Trimming pared 2 bases from V and 7 bases from J, leaving 15 bases between. Germline V gene lookup returns CDR1 MNHEY and CDR2 SMNVEV (reference sequence). The CDR3 is made up of 14 amino acids. Written as DNA, the CDR3 is TGTGCCAGCAGTTTAAGTGGCTGGGCAGGGGAGCAGTACTTC. Its translation: CASSLSGWAGEQYF.

The V call is TRBV21-1, the J call TRBJ2-7; TRBD1 is the table's D call and was not checked against the DNA. TRBV21-1 is noted as a pseudogene. CDR3 size: 14 residues. CDR3 in amino acids: CASRVAGMGYEQYF. CDR3 DNA: TGTGCCAGCAGGGTGGCAGGGATGGGCTACGAGCAGTACTTC.

The chain employs TRBV2 and TRBJ1-1; D unclear. Germline V gives CDR1 SNHLY, CDR2 FYNNEI. CDR3 length: 14 amino acids. Trimming removed 5 bases at V and 1 base at J, with 11 bases between. The CDR3 DNA follows: TGTGCCAGCAGTTGTCGACACCCGAACACTGAAGCTTTCTTT. Amino acid sequence: CASSCRHPNTEAFF.

The chain uses TRBV4-3 and TRBJ1-1; 10 bases match TRBD1. Trimming cost V 0 bases and J 3 bases; bases outside gene matches: 7. The CDR3 is 17 amino acids. Per germline, CDR1 LGHNA and CDR2 YSLEER. This CDR3 reads CASSQDVLGTGDTEAFF. The CDR3 nucleotides are TGCGCCAGCAGCCAAGATGTTTTGGGGACAGGGGACACTGAAGCTTTCTTT.

This sequence joins TRBV28 and TRBJ2-3; 7 positions match TRBD1. Per germline, CDR1 MDHEN and CDR2 SYDVKM. The length of the CDR3 is 15 residues. V gave up 6 bases and J gave up 1 base; unmatched junction bases: 7. The CDR3 nucleotides are TGTGCCAGCAGCGGACAGGTTTTTGGCACAGATACGCAGTATTTT. This translates into CASSGQVFGTDTQYF.

The chain recombines TRBV29-1 with TRBJ2-2, with 10 positions matching TRBD2. Germline CDR1 reads SQVTM; CDR2 reads ANQGSEA. CDR3 length: 14 residues. The junction had 3 bases not matched to a gene; V was cut back by 3 bases and J by 5 bases. The CDR3 bases are TGCAGCGTTGATTCTAGCGGGGGAACCGGGGAGCTGTTTTTT. It is translated as CSVDSSGGTGELFF.

The chain joins TRBV27 to TRBJ2-3; 7 bases are a match to TRBD2. J lost 4 bases, V lost 6 bases, and 7 bases had no gene match. Germline lookup yields CDR1 MNHEY and CDR2 SMNVEV (reference sequence). The CDR3 covers 14 residues. The CDR3 spells CASRPGLVADTQYF. For the CDR3, the DNA is TGTGCCAGCAGACCTGGACTAGTTGCAGATACGCAGTATTTT.

The chain links TRBV5-1 to TRBJ1-2, with 7 positions matching TRBD1. This CDR3 is 17 amino acids long. Germline loops: CDR1 SGHRS, CDR2 YFSETQ. V dropped 2 bases and J dropped 7; count of bases not matched to a gene: 17. The CDR3 nucleotides are TGCGCCAGCAGCTTTCGACAGGGTAGTCTGTCCCAGTTTGGCTACACCTTC. Its translation is CASSFRQGSLSQFGYTF.

The chain carries TRBV30 and TRBJ2-7; 16 nucleotides agree with TRBD2. J was trimmed by 2 bases and V by 0 bases; bases with no gene match: 4. CDR1 GTSNPN and CDR2 SVGIG come from the germline V gene (reference sequence). There are 17 residues in the CDR3. CDR3 region: CAWSVGGLAGGPYEQYF. CDR3 coding DNA: TGTGCCTGGAGTGTTGGGGGACTAGCGGGGGGGCCCTACGAGCAGTACTTC.

This clone was detected once. The chain is built from TRBV5-8 and TRBJ2-2, with D uncertain. Germline lookup yields CDR1 SGHTS and CDR2 YDEGEE. The CDR3 has 13 residues. V lost 0 bases to trimming and J lost 7 bases, with 7 bases between them. The CDR3 reads CASSLVIGGELFF. The CDR3 DNA follows: TGTGCCAGCAGCTTGGTAATCGGCGGGGAGCTGTTTTTT.

This sequence joins TRBV9 and TRBJ2-1; TRBD2 is a possible D gene (5 bases). The germline V and J ends were trimmed by 1 base and 5 bases, with 19 bases remaining between them. The CDR3 has 17 amino acids. Germline values: CDR1 SGDLS, CDR2 YYNGEE. The CDR3 nucleotides read TGTGCCAGCAGCGTACGGTATACGGAGGACTGGCACAATGAGCAGTTCTTC. This gives the protein CASSVRYTEDWHNEQFF.

V and J are TRBV7-3 and TRBJ1-4; D remains ambiguous. The germline CDR1 and CDR2 sequences are SGHTA and FQGTGA. This CDR3 region has 17 residues. Between the trimmed V and J ends, which lost 2 bases and 1 base, there was a span of 14 bases. The CDR3 DNA sequence: TGTGCCAGCAGCTTAGATCCCAGTTTCCGAACTAATGAAAAACTGTTTTTT. This translates into CASSLDPSFRTNEKLFF.

This chain uses TRBV4-1 with TRBJ1-5, with D possibly being TRBD1 (6 bases). CDR3 size: 17 residues. Between the trimmed V and J ends, which lost 0 bases and 3 bases, there was a span of 15 bases. Germline lookup yields CDR1 MGHRA and CDR2 YSYEKL. The DNA of the CDR3 is TGCGCCAGCAGCCAAGATAGGGCAGGGGCAGACAATCAGCCCCAGCATTTT. Its translation: CASSQDRAGADNQPQHF.

CDR3 sequence: CASSQGFRELNYGYTF. Here the CDR3 DNA reads TGCGCCAGCAGCCAAGGATTTAGAGAACTAAACTATGGCTACACCTTC. The V call is TRBV4-3, the J call TRBJ1-2; no clear D. Trimming pared 1 base from V and 2 bases from J, leaving 14 bases between. Germline V CDR1 and CDR2: LGHNA, YSLEER. The CDR3 extends over 16 amino acids.

The chain uses TRBV2 and TRBJ2-1; 8 bases agree with TRBD2. CDR1 and CDR2 from the germline V gene are SNHLY and FYNNEI. The CDR3 has 16 amino acids. V lost 5 bases and J lost 2; bases outside the gene matches: 8. CDR3 sequence reads: CASSPPTSEAYNEQFF. CDR3 coding DNA: TGTGCCAGCAGTCCCCCGACTAGCGAAGCCTACAATGAGCAGTTCTTC.

This rearrangement joins TRBV4-2 to TRBJ2-1; TRBD2 agrees at 11 bases. The germline V gene has CDR1 LGHNA and CDR2 YNFKEQ. The CDR3 loop spans 17 amino acids. The V gene end was trimmed by 2 bases and the J gene end by 10 bases; junction bases not matched to a gene: 13. The CDR3 nucleotides read TGTGCCAGCAGCCAACCAAGACTTAGCGGGGGGGCGCGGGAGCAGTTCTTC. It specifies CASSQPRLSGGAREQFF.

The J gene is TRBJ2-1, the V gene TRBV19; D possibly corresponds to TRBD1 (6 bases). The ends were cut back, 3 bases at V and 7 bases at J, with 10 bases in the middle. CDR1 and CDR2 (germline): LNHDA, SQIVND (reference sequence). CDR3 size: 13 residues. CDR3 nucleotides: TGTGCCAGTAGTATTGGGACATCGAATGAGCAGTTCTTC. It yields the protein CASSIGTSNEQFF.

The rearrangement uses TRBV28 and TRBJ2-7; D is possibly TRBD2 (6 bases). V lost 3 bases to trimming and J lost 0 bases, with 12 bases between them. The CDR3 extends over 15 amino acids. Germline V gene sequence: CDR1 MDHEN, CDR2 SYDVKM. CDR3 sequence (DNA): TGTGCCAGCAGTTTTTGGGCGGGGAGCTCCTACGAGCAGTACTTC. It encodes CASSFWAGSSYEQYF. Based on the CDR3 plus reference TRBV28 and TRBJ2-7, the full variable domain is DVKVTQSSRYLVKRTGEKVFLECVQDMDHENMFWYRQDPGLGLRLIYFSYDVKMKEKGDIPEGYSVSREKKERFSLILESASTNQTSMYLCASSFWAGSSYEQYFGPGTRLTVT.

The chain employs TRBV7-9 and TRBJ2-1, with D possibly matching TRBD2 (6 bases). Germline assignment: CDR1 SEHNR and CDR2 FQNEAQ (reference sequence). V lost 3 bases and J lost 5, with 17 bases in between. This CDR3 is 16 amino acids long. The CDR3 DNA is TGTGCCAGCAGCTTCCTGCGGGTAGCGGAGGACAATGAGCAGTTCTTC. Encoded protein: CASSFLRVAEDNEQFF.